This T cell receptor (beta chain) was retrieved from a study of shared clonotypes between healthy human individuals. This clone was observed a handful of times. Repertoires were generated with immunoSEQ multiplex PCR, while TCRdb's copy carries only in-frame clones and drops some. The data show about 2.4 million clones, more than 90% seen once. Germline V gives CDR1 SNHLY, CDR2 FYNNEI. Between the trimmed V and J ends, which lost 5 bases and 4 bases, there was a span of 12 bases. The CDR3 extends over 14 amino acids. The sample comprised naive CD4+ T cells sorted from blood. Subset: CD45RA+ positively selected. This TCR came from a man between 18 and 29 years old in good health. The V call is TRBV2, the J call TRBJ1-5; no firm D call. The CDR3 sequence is CASSRSEINQPQHF. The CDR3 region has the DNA TGTGCCAGCAGTCGGTCAGAAATTAATCAGCCCCAGCATTTT.